The subject of this entry is one T cell receptor beta chain. The repertoire was sequenced with immunoSEQ multiplex PCR; TCRdb's copy has only in-frame clones and lacks some. The data show some 360,000 clones, more than 75% seen once. These data are taken from a study of blood T cell repertoires in COVID-19. Germline lookup yields CDR1 MNHEY and CDR2 SVGAGI. The CDR3 has 14 residues. V was pared by 4 bases and J by 3 bases, with 10 bases between. The specimen was peripheral blood. The V gene is TRBV6-5, the J gene TRBJ1-5; possible D gene TRBD1, 6 bases. This clonotype originated in a woman aged 60-75 years with COVID-19, enrolled during active disease. The CDR3 region is CASSSTGNNQPQHF. In DNA, the CDR3 is TGTGCCAGCAGTTCTACAGGGAACAATCAGCCCCAGCATTTT.